This T cell receptor beta chain was sequenced during a study of blood T cell repertoires in COVID-19. Libraries were prepared by immunoSEQ multiplex PCR; TCRdb keeps only in-frame clonotypes and omits some of them. The repertoire holds roughly 130,000 clones, with about nine tenths as singletons. With 1 base removed from V and 5 bases from J, the gap between germline ends came to 11 bases. This CDR3 has 15 amino acids. In germline, CDR1 is MGHDK, CDR2 SYGVNS. This TCR was recovered from a man in his fifties or sixties with active COVID-19. The chain carries TRBV25-1 and TRBJ1-4, with a tentative D call TRBD1 (5 bases). Sequences were obtained from peripheral blood. CDR3: CASSEWRGGNEKLFF. CDR3 in DNA: TGTGCCAGCAGTGAATGGCGTGGGGGGAATGAAAAACTGTTTTTT.